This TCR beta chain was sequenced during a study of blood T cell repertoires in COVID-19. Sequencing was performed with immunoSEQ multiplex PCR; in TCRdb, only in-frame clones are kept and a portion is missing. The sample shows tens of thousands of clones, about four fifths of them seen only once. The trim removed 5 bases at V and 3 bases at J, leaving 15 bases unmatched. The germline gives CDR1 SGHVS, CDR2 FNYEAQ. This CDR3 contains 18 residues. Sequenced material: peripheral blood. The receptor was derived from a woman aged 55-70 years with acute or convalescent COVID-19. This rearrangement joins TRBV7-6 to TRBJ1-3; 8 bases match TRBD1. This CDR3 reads CASSLKDRVVLGGNTIYF. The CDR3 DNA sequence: TGTGCCAGCAGCCTAAAGGACAGGGTAGTTTTAGGTGGAAACACCATATATTTT.